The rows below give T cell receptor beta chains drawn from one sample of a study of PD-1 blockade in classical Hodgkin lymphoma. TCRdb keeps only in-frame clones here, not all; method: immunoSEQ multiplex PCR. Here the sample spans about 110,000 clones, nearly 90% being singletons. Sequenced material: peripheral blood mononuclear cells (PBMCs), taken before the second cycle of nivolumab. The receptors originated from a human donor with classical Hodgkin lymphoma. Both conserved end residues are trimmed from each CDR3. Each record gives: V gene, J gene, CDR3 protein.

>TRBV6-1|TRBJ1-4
ASISDRVNEKLF
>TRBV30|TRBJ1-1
AVGQPEAF
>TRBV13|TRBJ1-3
ASSSEEGESSGNTIY
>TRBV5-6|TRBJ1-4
ASSLESGPNEKLF
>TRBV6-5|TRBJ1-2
ASGNGGFYGYT
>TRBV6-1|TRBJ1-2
ASTVGENYGYT
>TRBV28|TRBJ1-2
ASSPTGEGGYT
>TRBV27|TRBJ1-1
ASSLSRATEAF
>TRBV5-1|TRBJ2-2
ASSSGTANTGELF
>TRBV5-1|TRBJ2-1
ASSLAGGGNEQF
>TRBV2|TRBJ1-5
ASSPGQGNQPQH
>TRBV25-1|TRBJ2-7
ASSEVYGDSYEQY
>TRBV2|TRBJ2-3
ARTTLGRDTQY
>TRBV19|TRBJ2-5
ASSTTSGEETQY
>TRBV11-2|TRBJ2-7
ASSLEIRTSGSPEQY
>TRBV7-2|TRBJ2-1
ASSHPSARYNEQF
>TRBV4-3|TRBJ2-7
ASSQDLAGSYEQY
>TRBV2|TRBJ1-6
ASSEAEPAGSPLH
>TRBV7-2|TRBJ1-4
ASSSLGPTRDEKLF
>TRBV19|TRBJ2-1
ASSIEPPGHRSYNEQF
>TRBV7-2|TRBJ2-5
ASSLAHRTTPETQY